This T cell receptor beta chain is drawn from a study of blood T cell repertoires in COVID-19. The overall study: Acute and convalescent COVID-19 samples came from the United States, Italy and Spain.

The CDR3 totals 14 residues. Trimming took off 2 bases at V and 6 bases at J, with 12 bases between the two ends. Looked up from germline, CDR1 is SGHDT and CDR2 is YYEEEE. In the authors' workflow: Amplified reference gene primers provided the basis for estimating nucleated cell counts. Clones were read by immunoSEQ multiplex PCR, and TCRdb kept only the in-frame ones, dropping some. Clonal size and the V and J genes are those of that table, whereas D and trimming came from the DNA. The data hold 98,000 or so clones, with approximately 88% observed a single time. Input material: peripheral blood. The chain carries TRBV5-6 and TRBJ2-1; D unclear. The TCR was taken from a human donor in a cohort sampled during active COVID-19. DNA for the CDR3: TGTGCCAGCAGCTTCTCTGGCGGAGTCAATGAGCAGTTCTTC. Amino acid sequence: CASSFSGGVNEQFF.